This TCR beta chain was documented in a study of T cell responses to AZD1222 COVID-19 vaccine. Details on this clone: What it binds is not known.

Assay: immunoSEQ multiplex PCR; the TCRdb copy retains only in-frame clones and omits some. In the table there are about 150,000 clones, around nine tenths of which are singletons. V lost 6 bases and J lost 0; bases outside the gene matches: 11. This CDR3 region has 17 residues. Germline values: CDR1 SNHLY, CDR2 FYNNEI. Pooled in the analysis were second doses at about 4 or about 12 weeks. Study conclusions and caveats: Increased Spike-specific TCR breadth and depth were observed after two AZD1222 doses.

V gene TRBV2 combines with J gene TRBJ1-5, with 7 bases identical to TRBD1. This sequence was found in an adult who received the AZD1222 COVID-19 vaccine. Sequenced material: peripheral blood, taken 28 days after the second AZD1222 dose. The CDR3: CASRDIQRDSSNQPQHF. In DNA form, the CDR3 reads TGTGCCAGCAGAGACATTCAACGGGACAGTAGCAATCAGCCCCAGCATTTT.